This T cell receptor (beta chain) was found in a study of shared clonotypes between healthy human individuals. Genomic DNA per cell subset filled all wells of several immunoSEQ plates. This table comes from immunoSEQ multiplex PCR, and its TCRdb copy is limited to in-frame clones, with some not included. The sample has approximately 2.1 million clones; approximately 95% are singletons. This CDR3 is built from 11 residues. V lost 6 bases and J lost 8; bases outside the gene matches: 2. Germline lookup yields CDR1 MDHEN and CDR2 SYDVKM. Adult Caucasians living in Nashville, Tennessee made up all of the donors. Negatively enriched CD4+ T cells were divided by CD45RA into naive and memory.

The sample was naive CD4+ T cells from PBMCs. Subset given: CD45RA+ positively selected. This chain joins TRBV28 and TRBJ1-1, with 8 bases identical to TRBD1. The sequence derives from a man aged 18 to 29 in good health. Some clones in this sample may be carry-over from other donors' samples. CDR3: CASRGQGEAFF. CDR3 in DNA: TGTGCCAGCAGAGGACAGGGAGAAGCTTTCTTT.